This T cell receptor (beta chain) is from a study of T cells after yellow fever vaccination. Study in general: In the case of low-cell-number fractions, SMART-Seq v4 Ultra Low Input was used for preparation. Findings and caveats of the study: Contamination by abundant bulk-population clonotypes could be present in FACS-sorted repertoires. Reappearance after the booster was seen for most primary-vaccination clones, at 96% CD4 and about 90% CD8.

This clonotype was counted at least ten times. Its antigen is currently unknown. The germline V gene has CDR1 SGHTA and CDR2 FQGNSA. Trimming removed 7 bases from V and 3 bases from J, with 16 bases in between. CDR3 length: 14 amino acids. Production of TCR cDNA was by 5'RACE template switching, which also added a universal primer site and UMIs. Each CDR3 protein gets one entry after TCRdb re-called the 5' RACE reads with MiXCR. Of over 300,000 distinct CDR3 sequences detected, roughly 3.5% appear once; the ten largest clones hold roughly a quarter. This rearrangement joins TRBV7-2 to TRBJ2-7; a possible D gene is TRBD2 (5 bases). The TCR was taken from a man aged 18 to 29 who received the YFV17D yellow fever vaccine. The input for sequencing was PBMCs, taken on the day of the yellow fever booster vaccination. CDR3 loop: CASTPAGLGYEQYF. CDR3 in DNA: TGTGCCAGCACCCCCGCCGGACTTGGCTACGAGCAGTACTTC.